These T cell receptor beta chains were read from a single sample in a study of T cells after somatic rescue of genetic block. Some clones are missing from TCRdb's copy, which holds only in-frame ones; the method was immunoSEQ multiplex PCR. The sample has tens of thousands of clones; about 90% are singletons. Sequencing was done on a sample of peripheral blood mononuclear cells (PBMCs). The receptors come from a woman younger than 35. Both conserved end residues are trimmed from each CDR3.

cdr3_aa	v_call	j_call
ASSLYDSYEQY	TRBV27	TRBJ2-7
ASHLSGTRGMGKNIQY	TRBV18	TRBJ2-4
ASSVGVSATNEKLF	TRBV9	TRBJ1-4
ASRGNRGDADTQY	TRBV6-1	TRBJ2-3
SAQYQTIGYT	TRBV29-1	TRBJ1-2
ASGLSNEQY	TRBV6-5	NA
ASSYHTEAF	TRBV6-1	TRBJ1-1
ASSPGQVHYNEQF	TRBV6-5	TRBJ2-1
ASSHPSGTYEKAGELF	TRBV7-6	TRBJ2-2
ASSALGHTGELF	TRBV5-1	TRBJ2-2
ASSFTRLAGTSDEQF	TRBV27	TRBJ2-1
ASSSYGQGMTKNIQY	TRBV27	TRBJ2-4
ASSPDPTERLAKNIQY	TRBV27	TRBJ2-4
ASSPVAKVTEAF	TRBV5-1	TRBJ1-1
ASSPGLGQTSYEQY	TRBV5-6	TRBJ2-7
ASSLQGQGDYGYT	TRBV5-4	TRBJ1-2
ASSWGEVQY	TRBV28	TRBJ2-3
AWSRGKANTEAF	TRBV30	TRBJ1-1
ASSPEMGAKFYEQY	TRBV18	TRBJ2-7
ASSLRVSDTQY	TRBV11-3	TRBJ2-3
ASSTGGTYNEQF	TRBV19	TRBJ2-1
ASSPGTSYNEQF	TRBV9	TRBJ2-1
ASSLTDRSYNEQF	TRBV5-1	TRBJ2-1
ASSLFRNTGELF	TRBV28	TRBJ2-2
ASSPTTGGNTEAF	TRBV18	TRBJ1-1
ASSYGTVGYEQY	TRBV6-5	TRBJ2-7
ATSQTPGLAAIHEQF	TRBV5-6	TRBJ2-1
ASKSPRVNYNEQF	TRBV2	TRBJ2-1
SVTPGTSQETQY	TRBV29-1	TRBJ2-5
ASSQDWASGSHEQF	TRBV4-3	TRBJ2-1
ASTLSPRGDQPQH	TRBV28	TRBJ1-5
ASSSLGSSYNEQF	TRBV5-6	TRBJ2-1
ASGAMGETQY	TRBV11-2	TRBJ2-5
ASSQDRGSYNEQF	TRBV4-2	TRBJ2-1
ASSRLNRDQKLF	TRBV18	TRBJ1-4
AWSVRGGGEAF	TRBV30	TRBJ1-1
ASSLTQDGTEAF	TRBV5-1	TRBJ1-1
ASSETVAGGADTQY	TRBV6-1	TRBJ2-3
ASSPLQGNNQPQH	TRBV28	TRBJ1-5
ASSLGPWGVSSYEQY	TRBV5-1	TRBJ2-7
AIGTGRGEQY	TRBV2	TRBJ2-7
ASGLGRMGETQY	TRBV12-5	TRBJ2-5
ASSLARSGRPGYNEQF	TRBV5-8	TRBJ2-1
ATSRGLAGDEQF	TRBV15	TRBJ2-1
ASSLGTSGGQLHNEQF	TRBV27	TRBJ2-1
ASSPGAGDEQF	TRBV7-2	TRBJ2-1